This TCR beta chain was sequenced for a study of blood T cell repertoires in COVID-19. Study processing details: Using reference gene primer amplification, nucleated cell counts were estimated. The protocol was immunoSEQ multiplex PCR, while the TCRdb copy is restricted to in-frame clones and leaves out a portion. That table supplies the V and J calls and clone size; D and trimming were determined from the DNA. The profile covers tens of thousands of clones, with around 80% appearing a single time and 3% to 4% taken by the ten largest. The germline CDR1 and CDR2 sequences are SNHLY and FYNNEI. This CDR3 has 17 residues. Germline trimming cut 1 base from V and 8 bases from J; bases unmatched to any gene: 12.

The sample comprised peripheral blood. The rearrangement uses TRBV2 and TRBJ2-1; 9 bases fit TRBD2. This clonotype originated in a man between 60 and 75 years old with acute or convalescent COVID-19. This CDR3 is CASSEGGSGSGQDEQFF. As DNA, the CDR3 is TGTGCCAGCAGTGAAGGAGGTAGCGGGAGTGGGCAGGATGAGCAGTTCTTC. The full variable domain, in which reference TRBV2 and TRBJ2-1 provide the parts outside the CDR3, is EPEVTQTPSHQVTQMGQEVILRCVPISNHLYFYWYRQILGQKVEFLVSFYNNEISEKSEIFDDQFSVERPDGSNFTLKIRSTKLEDSAMYFCASSEGGSGSGQDEQFFGPGTRLTVL.